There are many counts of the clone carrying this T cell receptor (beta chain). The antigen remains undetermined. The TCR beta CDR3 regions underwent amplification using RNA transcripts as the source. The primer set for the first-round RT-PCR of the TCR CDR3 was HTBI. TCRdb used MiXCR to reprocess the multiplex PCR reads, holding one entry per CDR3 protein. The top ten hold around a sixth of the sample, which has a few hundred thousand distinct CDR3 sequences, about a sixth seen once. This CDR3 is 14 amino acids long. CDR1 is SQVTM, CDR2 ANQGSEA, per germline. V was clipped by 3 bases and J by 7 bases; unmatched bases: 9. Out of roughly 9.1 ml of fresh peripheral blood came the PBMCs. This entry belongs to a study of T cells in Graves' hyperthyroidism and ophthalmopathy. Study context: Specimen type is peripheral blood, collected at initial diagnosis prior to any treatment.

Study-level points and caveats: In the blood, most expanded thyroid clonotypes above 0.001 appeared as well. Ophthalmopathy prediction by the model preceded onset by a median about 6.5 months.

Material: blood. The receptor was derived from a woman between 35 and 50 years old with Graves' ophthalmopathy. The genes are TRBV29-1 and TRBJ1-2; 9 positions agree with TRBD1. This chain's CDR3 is CSVDTYRGHGGYTF. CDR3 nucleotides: TGCAGCGTTGACACCTACAGGGGGCACGGTGGCTACACCTTC.